The sequence of this T cell receptor (beta chain) was determined in a study of CD8 T cells in ankylosing spondylitis. Using quantitative 5'-RACE with molecular barcodes, the authors made TCR beta libraries. TCRdb called the 5' RACE reads again in MiXCR, with one record for every CDR3 protein. The repertoire has 200,000 to 250,000 distinct CDR3 sequences, approximately 7.6% of them found once; the top ten carry 4.5% to 5%. Study outcomes and limitations: Ankylosing spondylitis blood appeared to be characterized by a TCR beta motif of eight highly homologous variants. Reactive arthritis synovial fluid and blood were previously reported to contain some motif variants.

At least ten counts were recorded for this clonotype. Antigen specificity is unknown. This CDR3 region has 14 residues. Trimming shortened V by 7 bases and J by 2 bases, and 12 bases separated the two germline ends. CDR1 and CDR2 (germline): DFQATT, SNEGSKA (reference sequence). This TCR derives from a female donor with ankylosing spondylitis or in good health (not recorded which). The source material was blood, either unsorted or a sorted T cell fraction (not recorded which). The V and J genes are TRBV20-1 and TRBJ2-6; D tentatively reads TRBD1 or TRBD2 (6 bases each). CDR3 region: CSVQRGPGANVLTF. The CDR3 DNA is TGCAGTGTTCAACGGGGGCCTGGGGCCAACGTCCTGACTTTC.